This T cell receptor beta chain was obtained from a study of cytomegalovirus exposure and HLA in healthy donors. Overall study: The study placed approximately 81% of its approximately 360 genotyped donors in the Caucasian-associated ancestry cluster.

General study points: In a later analysis, TCR beta V- and J-gene trimming showed a link to a missense DCLRE1C variant. In vitro assays verified that a few CMV-associated chains recognized CMV antigens specifically.

Donors were ostensibly healthy at sampling, although undocumented immune exposures were probable. Amplification used 60 Vbeta primers and 13 Jbeta primers. Data came from immunoSEQ multiplex PCR; TCRdb stores just in-frame clones and leaves some out. The table includes some 140,000 clones, around 74% detected once. On this clone: Its matching antigen is unknown.

This TCR came from a man aged 30 to 45 in good health and CMV-seronegative. The sequencing sample was made of PBMCs.

The CDR3 protein is CASSLGGENTDTQYF. The CDR3 coding sequence is TGTGCCAGCAGCTTAGGGGGGGAGAACACAGATACGCAGTATTTT. V is TRBV11-3 and J is TRBJ2-3; D might be TRBD2 (6 bases). The V gene lost 1 base and the J gene lost 2 bases, with 10 bases spanning the gap. Germline assignment: CDR1 SGHNT and CDR2 YENEEA. The CDR3 loop spans 15 amino acids.